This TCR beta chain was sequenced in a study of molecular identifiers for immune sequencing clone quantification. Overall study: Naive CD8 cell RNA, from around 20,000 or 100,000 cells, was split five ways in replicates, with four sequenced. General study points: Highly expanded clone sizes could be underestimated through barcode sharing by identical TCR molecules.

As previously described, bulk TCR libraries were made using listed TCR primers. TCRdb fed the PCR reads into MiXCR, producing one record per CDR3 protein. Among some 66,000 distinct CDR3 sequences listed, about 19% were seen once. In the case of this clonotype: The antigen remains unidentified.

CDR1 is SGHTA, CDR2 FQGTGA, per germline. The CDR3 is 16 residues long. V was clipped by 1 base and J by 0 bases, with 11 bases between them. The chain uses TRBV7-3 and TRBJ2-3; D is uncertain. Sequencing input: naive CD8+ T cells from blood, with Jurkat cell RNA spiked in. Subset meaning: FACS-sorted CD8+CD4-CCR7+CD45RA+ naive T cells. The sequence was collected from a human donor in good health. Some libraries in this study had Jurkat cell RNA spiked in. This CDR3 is CASSLIPRASTDTQYF. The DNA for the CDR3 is TGTGCCAGCAGCTTAATACCTCGGGCTAGCACAGATACGCAGTATTTT.